This T cell receptor (beta chain) was profiled in a study of T cell repertoires in cytomegalovirus infection. In the study overall: An indication of both CMV infection and matching HLA type came from public TCR beta signatures.

Whole-study results and caveats: What dominated the ex vivo response were HLA-C-restricted CMV-specific TCR beta clonotypes.

Concerning this clonotype: Its cognate antigen is unknown.

Each CDR3 protein is one row after TCRdb ran MiXCR on the reads. The repertoire holds hundreds of thousands of distinct CDR3 sequences, with approximately 24% as singletons. The CDR3 loop spans 13 amino acids. Trimming shortened V by 4 bases and J by 0 bases, and 10 bases separated the two germline ends. In germline, CDR1 is DFQATT, CDR2 SNEGSKA (reference sequence). This chain joins TRBV20-1 and TRBJ2-7; no clear D gene. This receptor was identified in a human donor in good health (CMV status not recorded). Some clones in this sample may be carry-over from other donors' samples. The sequenced material came from CD8+ T cells from PBMCs. The CDR3 reads CSATSEVSYEQYF. The CDR3 nucleotides are TGCAGTGCTACCTCCGAGGTCTCCTACGAGCAGTACTTC.